Shown below are 30 T cell receptor beta chains from a single sample sequenced in a study of STAT3 mutations in large granular lymphocyte leukemia. Study-wide results and limits: In T-cell large granular lymphocyte leukemia, about half of patients showed multiple immunodominant subclonotypes.

Their antigens are not known. Data came from immunoSEQ multiplex PCR; TCRdb stores just in-frame clones and leaves some out. The table shows around 10,000 clones, with around nine tenths occurring only once. Material for sequencing was peripheral blood mononuclear cells. These receptor sequences come from a man between 60 and 70 years old with T-cell large granular lymphocyte leukemia. Some clones in this sample may be carry-over from other donors' samples.

V gene TRBV5-4 combines with J gene TRBJ2-5; D not certain. Trimming removed 5 bases from V and 3 bases from J, with 14 bases in between. Germline V CDR1 and CDR2: SGHNT, YYREEE (reference sequence). The CDR3 extends over 14 amino acids. CDR3 nucleotide sequence: TGTGCCAGCAGAAACCGGACGATCGAAGAGACCCAGTACTTC. It codes for CASRNRTIEETQYF.

The chain carries TRBV7-9 and TRBJ2-7; D is ambiguous. Trimming left V 0 bases short and J 1 base short, with 7 bases between. CDR3 length: 14 amino acids. Germline CDR1 is SEHNR and CDR2 is FQNEAQ (reference sequence). The CDR3 sequence: CASSLAGTSYEQYF. The CDR3, as DNA: TGTGCCAGCAGCTTAGCGGGCACATCCTACGAGCAGTACTTC.

V and J are TRBV7-2 and TRBJ2-7, with D possibly matching TRBD2 (6 bases). Trimming took 6 bases from V and 6 from J, leaving 18 bases between them. The length of the CDR3 is 14 residues. Looked up from germline, CDR1 is SGHTA and CDR2 is FQGNSA. The CDR3 DNA reads TGTGCCAGCAGTTCTAGCGTTGGAGTCCCCGAGCAGTACTTC. Translating gives CASSSSVGVPEQYF.

The gene calls are TRBV6-5 and TRBJ2-7; TRBD2 matches at 11 bases. Germline values: CDR1 MNHEY, CDR2 SVGAGI. The CDR3 is 15 amino acids. V was clipped by 6 bases and J by 7 bases; unmatched bases: 11. CDR3 bases: TGTGCCAGCAGCTTCCGACTAGCGGGATTTGGAGAGCAGTACTTC. It specifies CASSFRLAGFGEQYF.

This clone was found once. The chain joins TRBV30 to TRBJ2-7; TRBD2 matches 11 bases. Per germline, CDR1 GTSNPN and CDR2 SVGIG (reference sequence). The CDR3 has 15 amino acids. V dropped 4 bases and J dropped 7; count of bases not matched to a gene: 12. Written as DNA, the CDR3 is TGTGCCTGGAAAAATTCGGGGACTAGCGGAGGGGAGCAGTACTTC. Residues: CAWKNSGTSGGEQYF. The whole variable domain, filled in from reference TRBV30 and TRBJ2-7, reads SQTIHQWPATLVQPVGSPLSLECTVEGTSNPNLYWYRQAAGRGLQLLFYSVGIGQISSEVPQNLSASRPQDRQFILSSKKLLLSDSGFYLCAWKNSGTSGGEQYFGPGTRLTVT.

The chain has TRBV10-3 and TRBJ1-5; D is uncertain. The ends were cut back, 4 bases at V and 0 bases at J, with 13 bases in the middle. This CDR3 spans 16 amino acids. Germline loops: CDR1 ENHRY, CDR2 SYGVKD. In DNA, the CDR3 is TGTGCCATCAGTGTTGGATCGGCGTATAGCAATCAGCCCCAGCATTTT. It translates to CAISVGSAYSNQPQHF.

This sequence joins TRBV5-1 and TRBJ2-1, with 12 bases fitting TRBD2. CDR1 and CDR2 (germline): SGHRS, YFSETQ. Trimming took 4 bases from V and 5 from J; bases not matched to a gene: 7. The length of the CDR3 is 16 residues. CDR3: CASSTGLAGFDNEQFF. CDR3 in DNA: TGCGCCAGCAGCACGGGACTAGCGGGCTTCGACAATGAGCAGTTCTTC.

The genes are TRBV28 and TRBJ2-1, with D perhaps given as TRBD1 or TRBD2 (5 bases each). The length of the CDR3 is 17 residues. The germline V gene encodes CDR1 MDHEN and CDR2 SYDVKM. V was cut by 10 bases and J by 1 base, with 23 bases left in between. In nucleotides, the CDR3 is TGTGCCACCACGACCTTAGAGGGGATTGGGTCCTACAATGAGCAGTTCTTC. It encodes CATTTLEGIGSYNEQFF.

The V gene is TRBV28, the J gene TRBJ2-5; D uncertain. From germline, CDR1 is MDHEN and CDR2 SYDVKM. The CDR3 consists of 12 residues. Trimming removed 3 bases at V and 7 bases at J, with 9 bases between. The CDR3 sequence: CASSLFRGTQYF. CDR3 nucleotides: TGTGCCAGCAGTTTGTTCCGTGGGACCCAGTACTTC.

The chain couples TRBV12-5 to TRBJ2-6, with 7 bases fitting TRBD1. The CDR3 extends over 16 amino acids. Unmatched junction bases numbered 6, after V lost 7 bases and J lost 0 bases. Germline CDR1 is LGHNT and CDR2 is FRNRAP. The CDR3 coding sequence is TGTGCTAGTGCCCGGGACAGTTTCTCTGGGGCCAACGTCCTGACTTTC. It specifies CASARDSFSGANVLTF. The whole variable domain, filled in from reference TRBV12-5 and TRBJ2-6, reads DARVTQTPRHKVTEMGQEVTMRCQPILGHNTVFWYRQTMMQGLELLAYFRNRAPLDDSGMPKDRFSAEMPDATLATLKIQPSEPRDSAVYFCASARDSFSGANVLTFGAGSRLTVL.

This rearrangement joins TRBV30 to TRBJ2-2; D call uncertain. The length of the CDR3 is 13 residues. Germline values: CDR1 GTSNPN, CDR2 SVGIG (reference sequence). Trimming pared 1 base from V and 5 bases from J, leaving 8 bases between. The CDR3 nucleotides read TGTGCCTGGAGTGGGGCCCGAACCGGGGAGCTGTTTTTT. Amino acids: CAWSGARTGELFF.

The V call is TRBV27, the J call TRBJ2-7; D perhaps matches TRBD2 (5 bases). This CDR3 comprises 16 residues. Germline V lookup: CDR1 MNHEY, CDR2 SMNVEV (reference sequence). The V gene lost 2 bases and the J gene lost 0 bases, with 14 bases spanning the gap. The CDR3 nucleotides are TGTGCCAGCAGTTTAGAGGGCAGTCCTAGCTCCTACGAGCAGTACTTC. Residues: CASSLEGSPSSYEQYF.

This clone was counted once. This chain joins TRBV9 and TRBJ2-2; the D is unclear. V was pared by 0 bases and J by 0 bases, with 9 bases between. The CDR3 has 16 residues. Per germline, CDR1 SGDLS and CDR2 YYNGEE. The CDR3, as DNA: TGTGCCAGCAGCGTAGTGCTAAACGCGAACACCGGGGAGCTGTTTTTT. Its translation: CASSVVLNANTGELFF.

This chain joins TRBV5-1 and TRBJ1-1; 11 positions agree with TRBD1. J was trimmed by 0 bases and V by 2 bases; bases with no gene match: 3. Germline values: CDR1 SGHRS, CDR2 YFSETQ. The CDR3 sequence is 16 residues long. DNA for the CDR3: TGCGCCAGCAGCTTTGGGACAGGGGGGCTGAACACTGAAGCTTTCTTT. Translating it yields CASSFGTGGLNTEAFF.

The chain combines TRBV6-5 with TRBJ2-1; D remains unclear. CDR3 length equals 15 residues. From germline, CDR1 is MNHEY and CDR2 SVGAGI. V gave up 6 bases and J gave up 0 bases, with 12 bases separating them. The CDR3 is CASRGLGSSYNEQFF. The CDR3 DNA sequence: TGTGCCAGCAGGGGGTTGGGTAGCTCCTACAATGAGCAGTTCTTC.

The genes are TRBV7-9 and TRBJ2-5; weak D call: TRBD2 (5 bases). Germline lookup yields CDR1 SEHNR and CDR2 FQNEAQ (reference sequence). The CDR3 covers 12 residues. V lost 11 bases, J lost 7 bases, and 17 bases lay in between. This CDR3 is CALESGRSTQYF. As DNA, the CDR3 is TGTGCCTTGGAAAGCGGACGCTCGACCCAGTACTTC. Full variable domain (remainder filled in from reference TRBV7-9 and TRBJ2-5): DTGVSQNPRHKITKRGQNVTFRCDPISEHNRLYWYRQTLGQGPEFLTYFQNEAQLEKSRLLSDRFSAERPKGSFSTLEIQRTEQGDSAMYLCALESGRSTQYFGPGTRLLVL.

The J gene is TRBJ2-7, the V gene TRBV7-9; TRBD2 is a possible D gene (6 bases). The CDR3 extends over 15 amino acids. Trimming removed 1 base at V and 4 bases at J, with 14 bases between. CDR1 is SEHNR, CDR2 FQNEAQ, per germline (reference sequence). The CDR3 bases are TGTGCCAGCAGCTTAGTGCAGGGTGGGAGGTACGAGCAGTACTTC. Translation: CASSLVQGGRYEQYF. Full variable domain (rest looked up from reference TRBV7-9 and TRBJ2-7): DTGVSQNPRHKITKRGQNVTFRCDPISEHNRLYWYRQTLGQGPEFLTYFQNEAQLEKSRLLSDRFSAERPKGSFSTLEIQRTEQGDSAMYLCASSLVQGGRYEQYFGPGTRLTVT.

The CDR3 nucleotides are TGTGCCACCGCTCGAGCACAGGGTTCCGAGCAGTTCTTC. Its translation is CATARAQGSEQFF. This rearrangement joins TRBV19 to TRBJ2-1; the D gene is possibly TRBD1 (6 bases). The CDR3 runs 13 residues. V shed 10 bases and J shed 10 bases, with 20 bases lying between them. Looked up from germline, CDR1 is LNHDA and CDR2 is SQIVND (reference sequence).

This chain links TRBV5-1 with TRBJ1-1, with TRBD1 matching 10 bases. This CDR3 has 15 residues. The junction had 8 bases not matched to a gene; V was cut back by 4 bases and J by 5 bases. The germline gives CDR1 SGHRS, CDR2 YFSETQ. The CDR3 region is CASSPWDRGGTEAFF. The CDR3 DNA follows: TGCGCCAGCAGCCCCTGGGACAGGGGTGGTACTGAAGCTTTCTTT.

The rearrangement joins TRBV13 to TRBJ2-1; TRBD2 agrees at 9 bases. V dropped 2 bases and J dropped 1; count of bases not matched to a gene: 15. Germline-derived CDR1 and CDR2 are PRHDT and FYEKMQ (reference sequence). The CDR3 runs 20 residues. CDR3 amino acids: CASSLYQRISGRRSYNEQFF. The CDR3 DNA sequence: TGTGCCAGCAGCTTATACCAACGAATTAGCGGGAGAAGGTCCTACAATGAGCAGTTCTTC.

This chain joins TRBV18 and TRBJ1-5; D is perhaps TRBD1 (6 bases). The V end was cut by 2 bases, the J end by 7 bases, with 15 bases between. Germline V gene sequence: CDR1 KGHSH, CDR2 LQKENI. This CDR3 spans 15 amino acids. The CDR3 DNA reads as TGTGCCAGCTCACCAGGGGGACAACGGGGGCAGCCCCAGCATTTT. Residues: CASSPGGQRGQPQHF.

This rearrangement joins TRBV19 to TRBJ2-3; weak D call: TRBD2 (5 bases). This CDR3 is built from 13 residues. The germline V gene has CDR1 LNHDA and CDR2 SQIVND (reference sequence). Trimming removed 11 bases at V and 2 bases at J, with 14 bases between. The CDR3 here is CAARGRNTDTQYF. For the CDR3, the DNA is TGTGCCGCACGCGGGCGGAACACAGATACGCAGTATTTT.

This clone has a single count. V usage is TRBV6-1 and J usage is TRBJ1-2; D may be TRBD1 (6 bases). This CDR3 contains 15 residues. CDR1 MNHNS and CDR2 SASEGT come from the germline V gene. V lost 6 bases to trimming and J lost 3 bases, with 17 bases between them. CDR3 region: CASSLGGVGDYGYTF. The CDR3 region has the DNA TGTGCCAGCAGCCTAGGGGGGGTCGGGGACTATGGCTACACCTTC.

The V gene is TRBV30, the J gene TRBJ1-3; D is undetermined. The CDR3 loop spans 12 amino acids. The ends were cut back, 3 bases at V and 0 bases at J, with 3 bases in the middle. The germline gives CDR1 GTSNPN, CDR2 SVGIG (reference sequence). The CDR3 sequence: CAWRSSGNTIYF. As DNA, the CDR3 is TGTGCCTGGAGGAGCTCTGGAAACACCATATATTTT.

For this clone: Compared with germline, one end of the junction differs, possibly owing to a read error. V usage is TRBV7-7 and J usage is TRBJ2-1; 7 bases fit TRBD1. This CDR3 spans 14 amino acids. Germline V gives CDR1 SSHAT, CDR2 FNYEAQ (reference sequence). The CDR3 loop reads CASSLGRGSNEQFF. The CDR3, as DNA: TGTGCTAGCAGCTTGGGCAGGGGGAGTAATGAGCAGTTCTTC.

V and J are TRBV28 and TRBJ2-5; TRBD1 aligns across 9 bases. Trimming took 8 bases from V and 4 from J; bases not matched to a gene: 8. The length of the CDR3 is 14 residues. The germline gives CDR1 MDHEN, CDR2 SYDVKM. CDR3 sequence: CASCRQGGGETQYF. The CDR3 coding sequence is TGTGCCAGCTGCCGACAGGGGGGAGGAGAGACCCAGTACTTC. Full variable domain (remainder filled in from reference TRBV28 and TRBJ2-5): DVKVTQSSRYLVKRTGEKVFLECVQDMDHENMFWYRQDPGLGLRLIYFSYDVKMKEKGDIPEGYSVSREKKERFSLILESASTNQTSMYLCASCRQGGGETQYFGPGTRLLVL.

The chain recombines TRBV7-9 with TRBJ2-7; D remains unclear. V lost 5 bases, J lost 7 bases, and 9 bases lay in between. The length of the CDR3 is 11 residues. The germline V gene has CDR1 SEHNR and CDR2 FQNEAQ (reference sequence). The CDR3 sequence: CASSNPREQYF. The DNA for the CDR3 is TGTGCCAGCAGCAACCCCCGGGAGCAGTACTTC.

This chain connects TRBV12-5 to TRBJ1-5; D not resolved. CDR1 is LGHNT and CDR2 is FRNRAP in the germline V gene. The length of the CDR3 is 17 residues. V lost 1 base and J 0 bases, leaving 13 bases between the germline ends. The CDR3 nucleotides read TGTGCTAGTGGTTTGGCCCCGAGGCACGATAGCAATCAGCCCCAGCATTTT. Its translation is CASGLAPRHDSNQPQHF.

The chain carries TRBV5-1 and TRBJ2-7; maybe TRBD2 (5 bases). V lost 4 bases to trimming and J lost 2 bases, with 10 bases between them. Germline values: CDR1 SGHRS, CDR2 YFSETQ. The CDR3 totals 13 residues. The CDR3 sequence is CASSPDLAYEQYF. CDR3 DNA sequence: TGCGCCAGCAGCCCGGACTTGGCCTACGAGCAGTACTTC.

In its sample, this clone was seen a few times. This chain joins TRBV6-6 and TRBJ1-1; no clear D gene. The V gene lost 3 bases and the J gene lost 4 bases, with 12 bases spanning the gap. Germline V gene lookup returns CDR1 MNHNY and CDR2 SVGAGI (reference sequence). This CDR3 contains 14 residues. CDR3 region: CASSYVAGTTEAFF. CDR3 DNA: TGTGCCAGCAGTTATGTTGCGGGTACCACTGAAGCTTTCTTT.